The 15 T cell receptor beta chains below were found in one sample sequenced in a study of shared clonotypes between healthy human individuals. Assay: immunoSEQ multiplex PCR; the TCRdb copy retains only in-frame clones and omits some. Of hundreds of thousands of clones in the sample, around 78% were seen once. Sequences were obtained from memory CD4+ T cells sorted from blood. The subset denotes: CD45RA-negative fraction. The source of these receptors is a woman in her 30s in good health.

A few counts support this clone. This chain connects TRBV6-9 to TRBJ1-5; the D is unclear. This CDR3 contains 12 residues. The V end lost 5 bases, the J end lost 5 bases, and 7 bases lay between the germline ends. CDR1 MNHGY and CDR2 SVAAGI come from the germline V gene. CDR3 residues: CASSHRDQPQHF. The DNA of the CDR3 is TGTGCCAGCAGTCATAGGGATCAGCCCCAGCATTTT.

The chain is built from TRBV28 and TRBJ1-1; TRBD1 aligns across 10 bases. The V gene's germline CDR1 is MDHEN and CDR2 SYDVKM. This CDR3 contains 15 residues. V was clipped by 5 bases and J by 3 bases; unmatched bases: 6. CDR3 region: CASSQPGQGYTEAFF. The CDR3 nucleotides read TGTGCCAGCAGTCAACCGGGACAGGGGTACACTGAAGCTTTCTTT.

The rearrangement joins TRBV11-2 to TRBJ2-3; D is unresolved. The V end lost 2 bases, the J end lost 2 bases, and 5 bases lay between the germline ends. Germline assignment: CDR1 SGHAT and CDR2 FQNNGV. This CDR3 is 13 amino acids long. The CDR3 bases are TGTGCCAGCAGCTTAACCTTCACAGATACGCAGTATTTT. The encoded protein is CASSLTFTDTQYF.

The chain has TRBV7-3 and TRBJ2-3, with no clear D. V gave up 2 bases and J gave up 0 bases, with 15 bases separating them. This CDR3 is 17 amino acids long. Germline loops: CDR1 SGHTA, CDR2 FQGTGA. CDR3 coding DNA: TGTGCCAGCAGCTTAGCCCCAACACGCCTCAGCACAGATACGCAGTATTTT. Amino acids: CASSLAPTRLSTDTQYF.

V usage is TRBV7-9 and J usage is TRBJ2-1, with 7 bases matching TRBD1. This CDR3 is 15 amino acids long. The germline gives CDR1 SEHNR, CDR2 FQNEAQ (reference sequence). Germline trimming cut 1 base from V and 4 bases from J; bases unmatched to any gene: 4. The CDR3 spells CASSLGQGVYNEQFF. The CDR3 nucleotides are TGTGCCAGCAGCTTAGGCCAGGGGGTTTACAATGAGCAGTTCTTC.

This clone was observed many times. This sample includes further DNA sequences coding for the same CDR3. The genes are TRBV9 and TRBJ1-3; D remains unclear. Per the germline V gene, CDR1 is SGDLS and CDR2 is YYNGEE. The CDR3 sequence is 13 residues long. Trimming took off 3 bases at V and 0 bases at J, with 4 bases between the two ends. CDR3 in amino acids: CASSDNSGNTIYF. CDR3 nucleotides: TGTGCCAGCAGCGACAACTCTGGAAACACCATATATTTT.

The V call is TRBV27, the J call TRBJ1-5; the D gene is possibly TRBD1 (6 bases). V lost 6 bases, J lost 7 bases, and 16 bases lay in between. Germline lookup yields CDR1 MNHEY and CDR2 SMNVEV (reference sequence). This CDR3 is 14 amino acids long. The DNA of the CDR3 is TGTGCCAGCAGACCGGACCTTACAGGGCAGCCCCAGCATTTT. Protein: CASRPDLTGQPQHF.

The gene calls are TRBV5-1 and TRBJ2-1; no definite D call. Trimming shortened V by 4 bases and J by 0 bases, and 8 bases separated the two germline ends. CDR3 length: 14 residues. CDR1 and CDR2 from the germline V gene are SGHRS and YFSETQ. The CDR3 loop is CASSALFSYNEQFF. Written as DNA, the CDR3 is TGCGCCAGCAGCGCCCTTTTCTCCTACAATGAGCAGTTCTTC.

V and J are TRBV28 and TRBJ1-2, with D uncertain. V dropped 3 bases and J dropped 6 bases, with 5 bases sitting between them. The germline gives CDR1 MDHEN, CDR2 SYDVKM. The CDR3 runs to 11 residues. CDR3 amino acids: CASSFPDGYTF. The CDR3 bases are TGTGCCAGCAGTTTCCCGGATGGCTACACCTTC.

The J gene is TRBJ2-7, the V gene TRBV5-1, with 10 bases identical to TRBD2. Germline CDR1 reads SGHRS; CDR2 reads YFSETQ. The CDR3 has 14 amino acids. Trimming took 4 bases from V and 4 from J; bases not matched to a gene: 5. The CDR3 loop is CASSDTSGAYEQYF. In DNA form, the CDR3 reads TGCGCCAGCAGCGATACTAGCGGGGCATACGAGCAGTACTTC.

The chain has TRBV11-2 and TRBJ2-2; TRBD1 matches 7 bases. Germline lookup yields CDR1 SGHAT and CDR2 FQNNGV. After removal of 5 bases from V and 1 base from J, the junction contained 10 bases not matched to a gene. This CDR3 has 17 amino acids. The CDR3 loop reads CASSQSTGTENTGELFF. CDR3 coding DNA: TGTGCCAGCAGCCAAAGCACCGGGACAGAGAACACCGGGGAGCTGTTTTTT.

As regards this clone: Distinct nucleotide sequences in the sample also encode this CDR3. The chain couples TRBV11-3 to TRBJ1-1; D not certain. The CDR3 length is 13 residues. V lost 2 bases and J 1 base, leaving 5 bases between the germline ends. Germline loops: CDR1 SGHNT, CDR2 YENEEA. Here the CDR3 DNA reads TGTGCCAGCAGCTTACAACAGAACACTGAAGCTTTCTTT. Its translation is CASSLQQNTEAFF.

In this sample, this clone turned up many times. V and J are TRBV5-1 and TRBJ2-7; D may correspond to TRBD1 or TRBD2 (5 bases each). Trimming left V 0 bases short and J 3 bases short, with 13 bases between. Looked up from germline, CDR1 is SGHRS and CDR2 is YFSETQ. The CDR3 covers 15 residues. The CDR3 loop is CASSLATGAGYEQYF. The CDR3, as DNA: TGCGCCAGCAGCTTGGCCACCGGGGCAGGCTACGAGCAGTACTTC.

CDR3 nucleotide sequence: TGTGCCAGCAGCTTGGAAACAGGGGACCACTCCTACGAGCAGTACTTC. It translates to CASSLETGDHSYEQYF. The rearrangement links TRBV5-8 to TRBJ2-7; 7 bases fit TRBD1. From germline, CDR1 is SGHTS and CDR2 YDEGEE. The CDR3 extends over 16 amino acids. J lost 0 bases, V lost 0 bases, and 6 bases had no gene match.

CDR3 nucleotide sequence: TGTGCCAGCAGGCCTCCGGGGGTCCTGGCGAACTATGGCTACACCTTC. Residues: CASRPPGVLANYGYTF. This chain uses TRBV5-4 with TRBJ1-2; D might be TRBD1 (5 bases). The V and J ends lost 5 bases and 2 bases respectively, with 19 bases between them. The CDR3 sequence is 16 residues long. The germline V gene has CDR1 SGHNT and CDR2 YYREEE (reference sequence).